This section outlines one T cell receptor (beta chain) sequence together with its context. The data were obtained in a study of blood T cell repertoires in COVID-19. At the level of the study: There were acute and convalescent COVID-19 samples, and they came from the United States, Italy and Spain. The cDNA or gDNA used as material had been derived from T cells, B-cell-depleted T cells, or PBMCs.

Per the authors' pipeline: The assay estimated nucleated cells by amplifying reference gene primers. Clones were sequenced by immunoSEQ multiplex PCR, and TCRdb holds only the in-frame ones, with some missing. The DNA gave D and trimming, while V, J and clone size come from that table. The top ten hold around 2% of the sample, which has approximately 100,000 clones, 85% seen once. Per the germline V gene, CDR1 is SQVTM and CDR2 is ANQGSEA. The CDR3 length is 14 residues. This chain joins TRBV29-1 and TRBJ1-4; no clear D. The sequence was collected from a human donor in a cohort sampled during active COVID-19. The specimen sequenced was peripheral blood. The CDR3 spells CSARGEVVGEKLFF. CDR3 in DNA: TGCAGTGCACGCGGGGAAGTGGTCGGTGAAAAACTGTTTTTT.